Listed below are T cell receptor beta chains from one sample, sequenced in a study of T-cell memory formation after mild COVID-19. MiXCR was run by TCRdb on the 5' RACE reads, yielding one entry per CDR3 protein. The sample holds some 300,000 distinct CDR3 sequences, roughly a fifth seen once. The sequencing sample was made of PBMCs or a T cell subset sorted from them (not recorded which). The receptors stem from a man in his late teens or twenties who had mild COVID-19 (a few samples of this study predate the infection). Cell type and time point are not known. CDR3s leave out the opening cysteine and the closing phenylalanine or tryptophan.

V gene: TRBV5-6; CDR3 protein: ASSLTQENSPLH
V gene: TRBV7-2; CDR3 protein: ASSLDSGTYNEQF
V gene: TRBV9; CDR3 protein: ASSAHRARGNYGYT
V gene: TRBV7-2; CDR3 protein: ASSLEPLSSGGGKNIQY
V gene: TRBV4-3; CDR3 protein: ASSHIPGEWAGNTIY
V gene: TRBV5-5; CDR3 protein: ASSVTSGVYEQY
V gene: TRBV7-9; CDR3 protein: ASSIPQDGNSPLH
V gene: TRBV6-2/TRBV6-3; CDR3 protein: ATWPRNQETQY
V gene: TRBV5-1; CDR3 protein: ASSLGVHRYQETQY
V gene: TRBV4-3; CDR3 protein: ASSQDRSPGNTIY